The 6 T cell receptor beta chains presented below share a single source sample, sequenced in a study of blood T cell repertoires in COVID-19. Method: immunoSEQ multiplex PCR; TCRdb's copy keeps in-frame clones and lacks some. The sample gives about 110,000 clones, roughly 85% of which show up once; 15% to 20% is in the top ten. Sequenced material: peripheral blood. All receptors come from a woman aged 80 or over with active or convalescent COVID-19.

This chain uses TRBV28 with TRBJ2-5; possible D gene TRBD1, 6 bases. The CDR3 extends over 11 amino acids. CDR1 and CDR2 from the germline V gene are MDHEN and SYDVKM. V was trimmed by 3 bases and J by 10 bases, leaving 9 bases between them. The CDR3 coding sequence is TGTGCCAGCAGTTTTGAGGGGGTCCAGTACTTC. It specifies CASSFEGVQYF.

This chain uses TRBV11-2 with TRBJ1-2, with TRBD1 as a possible D gene (5 bases). Trimming cost V 2 bases and J 8 bases, with 21 bases left between them. Per the germline V gene, CDR1 is SGHAT and CDR2 is FQNNGV. The CDR3 is made up of 16 amino acids. This CDR3 is CASSLRLSAGSGGYTF. The CDR3 DNA reads TGTGCCAGCAGCTTAAGATTGTCGGCAGGGTCTGGAGGCTACACCTTC.

The chain combines TRBV18 with TRBJ2-7, with a tentative D call TRBD2 (6 bases). The CDR3 runs 15 residues. Germline loops: CDR1 KGHSH, CDR2 LQKENI. Between the trimmed V and J ends, which lost 3 bases and 7 bases, there was a span of 19 bases. Here the CDR3 reads CASSPPGLQSEEQYF. In DNA form, the CDR3 reads TGTGCCAGCTCACCGCCGGGACTCCAGTCGGAGGAGCAGTACTTC.

The chain combines TRBV27 with TRBJ2-7; no firm D call. The length of the CDR3 is 13 residues. The germline V gene encodes CDR1 MNHEY and CDR2 SMNVEV (reference sequence). V was clipped by 6 bases and J by 3 bases, with 12 bases between them. CDR3 loop: CASSRLGNYEQYF. The CDR3 DNA follows: TGTGCCAGCAGCCGACTCGGCAACTACGAGCAGTACTTC.

The chain recombines TRBV5-6 with TRBJ2-7; possibly TRBD2 for D (5 bases). The CDR3 contains 14 residues. The germline V gene encodes CDR1 SGHDT and CDR2 YYEEEE. The ends were cut back, 0 bases at V and 3 bases at J, with 10 bases in the middle. As DNA, the CDR3 is TGTGCCAGCAGCTTGGTTGAGGCGGGCTACGAGCAGTACTTC. Translation gives CASSLVEAGYEQYF.

This chain uses TRBV4-3 with TRBJ2-2; possible D gene TRBD1, 5 bases. CDR3 length: 17 amino acids. Germline lookup yields CDR1 LGHNA and CDR2 YSLEER. Trimming shortened V by 1 base and J by 0 bases, and 12 bases separated the two germline ends. CDR3 coding DNA: TGCGCCAGCAGCCAAGTGTGGACACGCTCGAACACCGGGGAGCTGTTTTTT. The encoded protein is CASSQVWTRSNTGELFF.